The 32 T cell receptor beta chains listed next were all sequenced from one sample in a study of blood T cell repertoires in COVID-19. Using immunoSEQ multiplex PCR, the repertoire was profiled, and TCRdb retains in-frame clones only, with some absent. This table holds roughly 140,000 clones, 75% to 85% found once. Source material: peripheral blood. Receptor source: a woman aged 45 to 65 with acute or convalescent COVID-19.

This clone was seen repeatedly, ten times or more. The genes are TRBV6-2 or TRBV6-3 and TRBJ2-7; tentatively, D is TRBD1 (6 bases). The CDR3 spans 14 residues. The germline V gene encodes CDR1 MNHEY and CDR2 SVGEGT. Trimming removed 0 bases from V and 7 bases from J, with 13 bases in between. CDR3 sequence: CASSYSQGDEEQYF. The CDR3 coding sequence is TGTGCCAGCAGTTACTCACAGGGAGACGAAGAGCAGTACTTC.

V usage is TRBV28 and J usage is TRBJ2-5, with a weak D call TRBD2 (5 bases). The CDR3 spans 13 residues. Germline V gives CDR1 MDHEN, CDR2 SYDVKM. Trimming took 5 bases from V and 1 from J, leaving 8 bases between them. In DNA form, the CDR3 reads TGTGCCAGCAGTCGCCGGGGCCAAGAGACCCAGTACTTC. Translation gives CASSRRGQETQYF. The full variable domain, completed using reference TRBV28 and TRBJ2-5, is DVKVTQSSRYLVKRTGEKVFLECVQDMDHENMFWYRQDPGLGLRLIYFSYDVKMKEKGDIPEGYSVSREKKERFSLILESASTNQTSMYLCASSRRGQETQYFGPGTRLLVL.

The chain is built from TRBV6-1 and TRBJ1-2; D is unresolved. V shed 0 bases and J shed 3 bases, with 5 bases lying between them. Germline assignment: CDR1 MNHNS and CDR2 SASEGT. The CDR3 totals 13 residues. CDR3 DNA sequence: TGTGCCAGCAGTGAAGCGAGAGACTATGGCTACACCTTC. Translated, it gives CASSEARDYGYTF.

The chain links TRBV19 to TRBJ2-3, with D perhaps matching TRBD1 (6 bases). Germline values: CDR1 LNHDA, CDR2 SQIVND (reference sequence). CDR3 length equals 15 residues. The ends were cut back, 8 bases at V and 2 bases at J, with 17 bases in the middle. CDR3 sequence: CASAGVRGSTDTQYF. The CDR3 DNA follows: TGTGCCAGTGCAGGAGTCAGGGGTTCCACAGATACGCAGTATTTT.

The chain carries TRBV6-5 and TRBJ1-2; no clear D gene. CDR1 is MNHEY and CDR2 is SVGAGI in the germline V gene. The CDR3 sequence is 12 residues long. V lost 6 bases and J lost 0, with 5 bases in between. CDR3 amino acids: CASRQTNYGYTF. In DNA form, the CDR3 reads TGTGCCAGCAGACAAACTAACTATGGCTACACCTTC.

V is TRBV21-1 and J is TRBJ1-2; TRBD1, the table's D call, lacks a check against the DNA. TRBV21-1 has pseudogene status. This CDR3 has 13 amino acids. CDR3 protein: CATASRGLVSYTF. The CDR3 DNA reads TGTGCCACGGCCAGCAGGGGGCTGGTAAGCTACACCTTC.

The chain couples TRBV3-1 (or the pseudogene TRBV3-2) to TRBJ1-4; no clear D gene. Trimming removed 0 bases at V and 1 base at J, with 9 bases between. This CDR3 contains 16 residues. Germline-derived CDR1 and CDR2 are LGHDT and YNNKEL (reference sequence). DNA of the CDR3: TGTGCCAGCAGCCAAGAGGGCTTGGGAACTAATGAAAAACTGTTTTTT. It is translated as CASSQEGLGTNEKLFF.

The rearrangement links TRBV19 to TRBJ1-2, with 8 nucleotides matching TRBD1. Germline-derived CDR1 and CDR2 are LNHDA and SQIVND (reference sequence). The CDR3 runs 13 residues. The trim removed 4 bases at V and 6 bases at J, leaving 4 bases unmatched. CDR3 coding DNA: TGTGCCAGTAGTAACCGACAGGGGAATGGCTACACCTTC. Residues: CASSNRQGNGYTF.

CDR3 residues: CASSLPLSGGPGETQYF. The CDR3 DNA reads as TGTGCCAGCAGTCTCCCCCTGAGCGGGGGACCGGGGGAGACCCAGTACTTC. The chain links TRBV7-2 to TRBJ2-5, with 8 bases aligning to TRBD2. The ends lost 6 bases at V and 5 bases at J; junction bases unmatched: 17. CDR3 length equals 17 residues. Germline CDR1 reads SGHTA; CDR2 reads FQGNSA.

The CDR3 spells CASSPSLAGGPGEQYF. The CDR3 DNA sequence: TGTGCCAGCTCACCGTCTCTAGCGGGGGGCCCGGGGGAGCAGTACTTC. The V gene is TRBV18, the J gene TRBJ2-7; 11 bases line up with TRBD2. Trimming cost V 3 bases and J 7 bases; bases outside gene matches: 11. Germline V lookup: CDR1 KGHSH, CDR2 LQKENI. The CDR3 runs 16 residues.

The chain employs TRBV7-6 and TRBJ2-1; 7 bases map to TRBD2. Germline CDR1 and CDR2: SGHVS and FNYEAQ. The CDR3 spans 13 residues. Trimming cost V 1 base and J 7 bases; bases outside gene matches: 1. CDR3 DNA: TGTGCCAGCAGCTTAGTCGGGGGGAATGAGCAGTTCTTC. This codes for CASSLVGGNEQFF.

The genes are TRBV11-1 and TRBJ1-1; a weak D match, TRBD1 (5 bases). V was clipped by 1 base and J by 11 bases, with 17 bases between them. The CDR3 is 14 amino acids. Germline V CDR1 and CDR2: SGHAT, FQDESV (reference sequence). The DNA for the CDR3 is TGTGCCAGCAGCTTAGGGTTCGTGGAGCGGGGGGCTTTCTTT. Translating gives CASSLGFVERGAFF.

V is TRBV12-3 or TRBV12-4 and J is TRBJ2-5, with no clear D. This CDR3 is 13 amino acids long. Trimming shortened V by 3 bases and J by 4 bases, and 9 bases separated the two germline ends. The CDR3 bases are TGTGCCAGCAGTTTTGGGCCAGGAGAGACCCAGTACTTC. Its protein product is CASSFGPGETQYF.

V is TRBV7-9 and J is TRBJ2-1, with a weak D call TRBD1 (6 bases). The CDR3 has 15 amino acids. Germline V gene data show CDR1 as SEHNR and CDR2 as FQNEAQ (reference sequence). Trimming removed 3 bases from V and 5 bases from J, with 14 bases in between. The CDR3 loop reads CASSFGRGGDNEQFF. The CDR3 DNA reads TGTGCCAGCAGCTTCGGCAGGGGCGGAGACAATGAGCAGTTCTTC.

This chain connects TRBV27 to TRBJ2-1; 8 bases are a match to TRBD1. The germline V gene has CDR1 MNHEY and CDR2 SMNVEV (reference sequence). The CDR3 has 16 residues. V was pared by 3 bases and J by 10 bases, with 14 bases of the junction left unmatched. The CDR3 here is CASSFSGQVINDEQFF. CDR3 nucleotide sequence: TGTGCCAGCAGTTTTTCGGGACAGGTAATCAACGACGAGCAGTTCTTC.

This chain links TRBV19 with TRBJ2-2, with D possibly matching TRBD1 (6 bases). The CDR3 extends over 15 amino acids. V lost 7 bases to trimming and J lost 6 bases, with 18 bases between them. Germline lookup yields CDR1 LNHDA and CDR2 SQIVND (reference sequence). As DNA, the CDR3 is TGTGCCAGTACCCCGGGACACGGTCCTCCCGGGGAGCTGTTTTTT. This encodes CASTPGHGPPGELFF. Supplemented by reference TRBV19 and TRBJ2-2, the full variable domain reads DGGITQSPKYLFRKEGQNVTLSCEQNLNHDAMYWYRQDPGQGLRLIYYSQIVNDFQKGDIAEGYSVSREKKESFPLTVTSAQKNPTAFYLCASTPGHGPPGELFFGEGSRLTVL.

CDR3: CASSFGQGDTEAFF. CDR3 in DNA: TGTGCCAGCAGCTTCGGACAGGGGGACACTGAAGCTTTCTTT. The chain employs TRBV9 and TRBJ1-1; the match to TRBD1 covers 10 bases. J was trimmed by 3 bases and V by 4 bases; bases with no gene match: 3. CDR1 is SGDLS and CDR2 is YYNGEE in the germline V gene. The CDR3 contains 14 residues.

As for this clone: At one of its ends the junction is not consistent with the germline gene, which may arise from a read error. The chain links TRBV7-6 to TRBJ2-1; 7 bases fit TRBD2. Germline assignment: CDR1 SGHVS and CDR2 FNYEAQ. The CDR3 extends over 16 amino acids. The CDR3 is CASSIAPSGSYNEQFF. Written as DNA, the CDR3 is TGTGCCAGCAGCATAGCCCCTAGCGGCTCCTACAATGAGCAGTTCTTC. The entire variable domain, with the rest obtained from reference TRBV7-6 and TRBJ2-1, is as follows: GAGVSQSPRYKVTKRGQDVALRCDPISGHVSLYWYRQALGQGPEFLTYFNYEAQQDKSGLPNDRFSAERPEGSISTLTIQRTEQRDSAMYRCASSIAPSGSYNEQFFGPGTRLTVL.

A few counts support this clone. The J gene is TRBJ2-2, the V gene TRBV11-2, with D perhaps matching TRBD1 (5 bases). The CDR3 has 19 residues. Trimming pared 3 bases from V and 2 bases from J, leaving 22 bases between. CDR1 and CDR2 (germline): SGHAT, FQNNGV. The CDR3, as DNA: TGTGCCAGCAGCTTGACAATCGACGGAAGACAGCTAAACACCGGGGAGCTGTTTTTT. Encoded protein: CASSLTIDGRQLNTGELFF.

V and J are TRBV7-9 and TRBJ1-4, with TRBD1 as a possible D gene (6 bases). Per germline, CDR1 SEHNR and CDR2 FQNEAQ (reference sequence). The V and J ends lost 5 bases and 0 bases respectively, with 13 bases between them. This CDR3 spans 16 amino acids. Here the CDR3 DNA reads TGTGCCAGCAGCCCACAGGGTTCTGCAACTAATGAAAAACTGTTTTTT. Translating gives CASSPQGSATNEKLFF.

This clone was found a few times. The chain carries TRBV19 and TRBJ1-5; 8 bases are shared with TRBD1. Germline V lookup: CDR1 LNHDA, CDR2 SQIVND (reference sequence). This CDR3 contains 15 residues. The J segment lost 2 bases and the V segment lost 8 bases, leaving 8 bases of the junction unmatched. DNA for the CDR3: TGTGCCAGTGTTGGACCGGGACAGGGCAATCAGCCCCAGCATTTT. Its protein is CASVGPGQGNQPQHF.

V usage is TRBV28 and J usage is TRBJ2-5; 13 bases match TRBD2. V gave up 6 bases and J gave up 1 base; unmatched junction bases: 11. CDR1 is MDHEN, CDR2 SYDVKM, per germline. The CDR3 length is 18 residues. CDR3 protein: CASSALPGLAGIQETQYF. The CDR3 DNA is TGTGCCAGCAGCGCACTTCCGGGACTAGCGGGGATCCAAGAGACCCAGTACTTC.

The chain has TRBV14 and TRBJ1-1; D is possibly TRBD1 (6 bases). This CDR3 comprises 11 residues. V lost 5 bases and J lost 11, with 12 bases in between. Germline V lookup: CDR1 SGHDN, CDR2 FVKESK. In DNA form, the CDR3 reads TGTGCCAGCAGCGCCGGGGGGCGGGCTTTCTTT. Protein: CASSAGGRAFF.

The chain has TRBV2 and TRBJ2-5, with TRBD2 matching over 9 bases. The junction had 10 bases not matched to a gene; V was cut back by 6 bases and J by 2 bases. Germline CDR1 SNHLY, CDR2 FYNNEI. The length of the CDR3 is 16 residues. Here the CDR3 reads CASRLSSGEPQETQYF. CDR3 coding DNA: TGTGCCAGCAGGCTATCTAGCGGGGAACCTCAAGAGACCCAGTACTTC.

In nucleotides, the CDR3 is TGTGCCAGCAGCCAACGGGACAGGGTGGAGACCCAGTACTTC. Amino acids: CASSQRDRVETQYF. The chain recombines TRBV7-2 with TRBJ2-5, with TRBD1 matching over 9 bases. After removal of 5 bases from V and 5 bases from J, the junction contained 6 bases not matched to a gene. Germline V CDR1 and CDR2: SGHTA, FQGNSA. The CDR3 length is 14 residues.

CDR3 nucleotides: TGTGCCAGCAGCCCTTTCGAGGGGGCCACTGAAGCTTTCTTT. It encodes CASSPFEGATEAFF. The chain joins TRBV6-2 or TRBV6-3 to TRBJ1-1; TRBD1 agrees at 7 bases. The junction had 8 bases not matched to a gene; V was cut back by 6 bases and J by 4 bases. The CDR3 loop spans 14 amino acids. CDR1 is MNHEY, CDR2 SVGEGT, per germline.

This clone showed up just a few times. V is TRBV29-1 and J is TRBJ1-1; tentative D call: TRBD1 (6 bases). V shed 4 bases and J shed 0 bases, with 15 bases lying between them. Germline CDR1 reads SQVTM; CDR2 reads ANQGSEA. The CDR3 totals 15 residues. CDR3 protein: CSVGFLGQMNTEAFF. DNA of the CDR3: TGCAGCGTTGGATTCCTCGGACAGATGAACACTGAAGCTTTCTTT. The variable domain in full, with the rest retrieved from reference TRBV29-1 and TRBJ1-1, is SAVISQKPSRDICQRGTSLTIQCQVDSQVTMMFWYRQQPGQSLTLIATANQGSEATYESGFVIDKFPISRPNLTFSTLTVSNMSPEDSSIYLCSVGFLGQMNTEAFFGQGTRLTVV.

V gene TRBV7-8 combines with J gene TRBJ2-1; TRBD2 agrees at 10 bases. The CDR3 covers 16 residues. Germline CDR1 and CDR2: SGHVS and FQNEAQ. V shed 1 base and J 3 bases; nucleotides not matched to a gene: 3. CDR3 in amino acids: CASSLVAGGNYNEQFF. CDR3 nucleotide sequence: TGTGCCAGCAGCTTAGTAGCGGGGGGAAACTACAATGAGCAGTTCTTC.

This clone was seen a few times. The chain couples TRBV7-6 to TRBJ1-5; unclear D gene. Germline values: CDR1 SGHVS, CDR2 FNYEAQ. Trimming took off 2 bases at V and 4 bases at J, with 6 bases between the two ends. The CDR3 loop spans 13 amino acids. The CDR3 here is CASSLWSNQPQHF. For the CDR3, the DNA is TGTGCCAGCAGCTTATGGAGTAATCAGCCCCAGCATTTT.

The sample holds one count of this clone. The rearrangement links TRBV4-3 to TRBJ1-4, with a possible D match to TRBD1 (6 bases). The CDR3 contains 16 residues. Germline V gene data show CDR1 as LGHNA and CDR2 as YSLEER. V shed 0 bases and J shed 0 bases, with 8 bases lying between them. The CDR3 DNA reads TGCGCCAGCAGCCAAGAAAGGGGGACAACTAATGAAAAACTGTTTTTT. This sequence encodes CASSQERGTTNEKLFF.

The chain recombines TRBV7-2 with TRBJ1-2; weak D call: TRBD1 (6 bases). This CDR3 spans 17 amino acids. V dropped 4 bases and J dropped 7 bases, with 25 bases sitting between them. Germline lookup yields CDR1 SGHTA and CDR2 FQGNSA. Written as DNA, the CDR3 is TGTGCCAGCAGCTACCAACAGGGTAACCCTCCCTCTGGTGGCTACACCTTC. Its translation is CASSYQQGNPPSGGYTF.

CDR3 coding DNA: TGCGCCAGCAGCGGGGACACCTTCTCTGGAAACACCATATATTTT. Translation: CASSGDTFSGNTIYF. This rearrangement joins TRBV5-1 to TRBJ1-3; a weak D match, TRBD1 (6 bases). Trimming removed 4 bases from V and 0 bases from J, with 11 bases in between. Germline CDR1 and CDR2: SGHRS and YFSETQ. The CDR3 totals 15 residues.